What follows is one TCR beta chain and its context. The source of the sample is a study of human T cells and chemical hapten exposure. The time point here: pre-sensitization, week 0. Sample treatment: therapeutic diphenylcyclopropenone sensitization with weekly scalp DPC. Losses at the gene ends were 1 base for V and 6 bases for J; bases not matched to a gene: 3. The CDR3 covers 14 residues. Looked up from germline, CDR1 is SGHRS and CDR2 is YFSETQ. Unique molecular identifiers were attached to individual cDNA molecules within the library. TCRdb re-analysed the RACE reads in MiXCR, keeping a single row per CDR3 protein. The data show some 300,000 distinct CDR3 sequences, 5.5% seen once.

The gene calls are TRBV5-1 and TRBJ1-3; 8 bases match TRBD1. The sequenced sample was whole blood, obtained in connection with sensitization to the hapten diphenylcyclopropenone (DPC). The receptor was isolated from a woman in her late teens or twenties with alopecia areata. Some clones in this sample may be carry-over from other donors' samples. CDR3: CASSLSGGENTIYF. In DNA form, the CDR3 reads TGCGCCAGCAGCTTGTCAGGGGGCGAAAACACCATATATTTT.